The clone carrying this T cell receptor (beta chain) was seen repeatedly, ten times or more. Its antigen is not known. The sample comes from a study of spatial heterogeneity in lung cancer. About the research overall: Any follow-up PBMC samples that were available went on to be sequenced, and the median time to follow-up was roughly 2 years after resection. Sequence detection consistently recorded a greater number of beta-chain than alpha-chain sequences. General observations from the study: Ubiquitous, expanded tumor-derived TCRs were more frequently observed in blood at resection than at follow-up.

Individual TCR cDNA molecules each bore their own unique molecular identifier. One entry per CDR3 protein results from TCRdb running MiXCR on the 5' RACE reads. The sample shows roughly 120,000 distinct CDR3 sequences, more than 10% of them seen only once. This CDR3 has 18 amino acids. Per the germline V gene, CDR1 is SGHDT and CDR2 is YYEEEE. Germline trimming cut 4 bases from V and 4 bases from J; bases unmatched to any gene: 17. The time point: blood at routine non-recurrence follow-up after resection. Whole RNA, isolated from tumor, nontumor lung or frozen PBMC, was sequenced without prior sorting.

Sample: PBMCs, taken at follow-up. V is TRBV5-6 and J is TRBJ2-1; 7 nucleotides align to TRBD2. The receptor's source is a male donor with early-stage non-small cell lung cancer. As DNA, the CDR3 is TGTGCCAGCAGCCCGAGATACCAATGGGGCGGGGGATACAATGAGCAGTTCTTC. Its protein is CASSPRYQWGGGYNEQFF.